The rows below give T cell receptor beta chains drawn from one sample of a study of OX40 agonist ivuxolimab in advanced cancers. The method was immunoSEQ multiplex PCR; TCRdb's version includes in-frame clones alone and lacks a portion of them. The sample lists over 55,000 clones; roughly 81% were seen once. Specimen: CD4+ or CD8+ T cells sorted from blood, collected in a trial of the OX40 agonist ivuxolimab. Every receptor here comes from an adult with an advanced solid tumor such as melanoma, head and neck, liver or kidney cancer. CDR3s leave out the opening cysteine and the closing phenylalanine or tryptophan. The order of the fields is V gene, J gene, CDR3 protein.

TRBV5-1,TRBJ2-5,ASSPGHILQETQY
TRBV7-6,TRBJ1-2,ASSPAGGAYGYT
TRBV6-6,TRBJ2-1,ASRPAGQSRIDEQF
TRBV6-5,TRBJ2-3,ASSYSLGYSTDTQY
TRBV5-1,TRBJ2-4,ASSFSGENIQY
TRBV25-1,TRBJ1-1,ASSEIVGVTEAF
TRBV30,TRBJ2-7,AWTFSGSAFYEQY
TRBV7-9,TRBJ1-2,ASSLRDGGDYGYT
TRBV2,TRBJ2-6,ASSEGSANVLT
TRBV2,TRBJ1-6,ASNPRGGNNSPLH
TRBV9,TRBJ2-1,ASSVAGHHWTEQF
TRBV5-1,TRBJ2-1,ASSMDGSSYNEQF
TRBV7-9,TRBJ2-5,ASSPHSGGVAAQY
TRBV10-3,TRBJ1-1,AISESKANTEAF
TRBV13,TRBJ2-7,ASSSSPGTSYEQY
TRBV21-1,TRBJ1-1,ASSKEVRAPKGTNTEAF
TRBV7-3,TRBJ1-1,ASSVGTANTEAF
TRBV5-1,TRBJ2-5,ASTGFQETQY
TRBV6-4,TRBJ2-1,ASSGGTSGGNNEQF
TRBV14,TRBJ1-1,ASSPRQASEAF
TRBV15,TRBJ1-1,ATSRVHGSLNTEAF
TRBV7-2,TRBJ1-6,ASSSPFGDSPLH
TRBV7-2,TRBJ1-1,ASSLVYGGSTEAF
TRBV30,TRBJ1-2,AWSTRGQGARNGYT
TRBV5-6,TRBJ2-1,ASSLPNNEQF
TRBV11-3,TRBJ2-1,ASSSHTSGSEQF
TRBV7-7,TRBJ2-7,ASSFGWEDEQY
TRBV6-6,TRBJ2-3,ASKIGGADTQY
TRBV7-9,TRBJ2-1,ASSSSGLPLNEQF
TRBV30,TRBJ2-7,AWNNRRDEQY
TRBV9,.,ASSVGLGLGENEQY
TRBV7-3,TRBJ2-2,ASKKAADQYGTGELF
TRBV11-3,TRBJ2-2,ASSLPIAQGAGELF
TRBV6-1,TRBJ2-3,ASSDGILIADTQY
TRBV7-2,TRBJ1-6,ASSLGQGRTPLH
TRBV5-6,TRBJ1-3,ASSIESSGNTIY
TRBV5-1,TRBJ2-2,ASSTTVGELF
TRBV5-6,TRBJ1-2,ASSSPNYGYT
TRBV19,TRBJ2-5,ASSGLDQETQY
TRBV19,TRBJ2-5,ASSIGDRAGETQY
TRBV5-6,TRBJ2-1,ASSPQGRDNEQF
TRBV7-2,TRBJ2-1,ASTAREGLYNEQF
TRBV5-4,TRBJ2-7,ASSLGQNTYEQY
TRBV5-6,TRBJ1-1,ASSRLTGGYDEAF
TRBV6-6,TRBJ1-1,ASTAAIARIDSEAF
TRBV5-1,TRBJ2-5,ASSLGVQEETQY
TRBV28,TRBJ1-2,ASSSPPQGGGYT
TRBV4-1,TRBJ1-1,ASSSSEGLNTEAF
TRBV19,TRBJ2-5,ASSIDGRGETQY
TRBV4-3,TRBJ1-1,ASSQDSRGSTEAF
TRBV6-5,TRBJ1-2,ASRGTAYGYT
TRBV25-1,TRBJ2-2,ASSGSPNIRDTGELF
TRBV7-3,TRBJ1-2,ASSSHPGNYGYT
TRBV28,TRBJ1-3,ASSPKGRAGNTIY
TRBV4-3,TRBJ1-2,ASSQVEGDYGYT
TRBV7-9,TRBJ1-5,ASSLDNQPQH
TRBV10-3,TRBJ2-3,AISEGTTTDTQY
TRBV28,TRBJ2-6,ASSSGTGSSGANVLT
TRBV5-4,TRBJ1-6,ASSLWAADSPLH
TRBV13,TRBJ2-5,ASSLRGRTETQY